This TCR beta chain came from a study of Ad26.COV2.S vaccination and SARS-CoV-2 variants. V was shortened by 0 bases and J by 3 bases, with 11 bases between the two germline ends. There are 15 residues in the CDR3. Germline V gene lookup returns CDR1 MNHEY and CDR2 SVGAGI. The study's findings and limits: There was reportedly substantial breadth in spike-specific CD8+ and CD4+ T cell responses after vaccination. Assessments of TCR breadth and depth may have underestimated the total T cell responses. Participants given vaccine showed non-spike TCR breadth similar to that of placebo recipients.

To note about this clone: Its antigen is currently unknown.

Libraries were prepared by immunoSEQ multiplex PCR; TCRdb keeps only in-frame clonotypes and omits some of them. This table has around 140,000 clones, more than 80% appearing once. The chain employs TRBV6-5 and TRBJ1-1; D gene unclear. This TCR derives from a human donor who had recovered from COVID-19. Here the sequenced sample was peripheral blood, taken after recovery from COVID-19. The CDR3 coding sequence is TGTGCCAGCAGTTACTCGGAGGGTGTGCACACTGAAGCTTTCTTT. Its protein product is CASSYSEGVHTEAFF.